Presented here are 32 T cell receptor beta chains from one specimen sequenced in a study of T cells in Graves' hyperthyroidism and ophthalmopathy. TCR beta CDR3 region amplification was performed from RNA transcripts. Primed by the HTBI set, a first-round RT-PCR was run on the TCR CDR3. Each CDR3 protein is one row after TCRdb ran MiXCR on the multiplex PCR reads. The sample carries some 180,000 distinct CDR3 sequences, over 15% recorded once. Sequencing used blood. The receptors were gathered from a woman in her forties or fifties with Graves' hyperthyroidism.

This clonotype was seen ten or more times. The J gene is TRBJ2-5, the V gene TRBV4-1, with TRBD1 matching over 10 bases. The germline CDR1 and CDR2 sequences are MGHRA and YSYEKL. Trimming at V came to 2 bases and at J to 5 bases, leaving 2 bases not matched to a gene. CDR3 size: 14 residues. CDR3 DNA sequence: TGCGCCAGCAGCCAACCGGGACAGGGGGAGACCCAGTACTTC. It encodes CASSQPGQGETQYF.

This clonotype has only one observation. J is TRBJ1-3 and V is TRBV7-2; D not certain. V was shortened by 1 base and J by 0 bases, with 7 bases between the two germline ends. The CDR3 contains 15 residues. Germline V CDR1 and CDR2: SGHTA, FQGNSA. The CDR3 here is CASSLGVGSGNTIYF. The CDR3 coding sequence is TGTGCCAGCAGCTTAGGGGTCGGCTCTGGAAACACCATATATTTT.

This clonotype was detected many times. A much larger clone lies a single base off, so this may be a read error. This chain links TRBV5-1 with TRBJ2-7; the match to TRBD1 covers 8 bases. The CDR3 sequence is 13 residues long. CDR1 and CDR2 from the germline V gene are SGHRS and YFSETQ. Trimming at V came to 0 bases and at J to 6 bases, leaving 2 bases not matched to a gene. CDR3 coding DNA: TGCGCCAGCAGCTTGGGGACAGGGTCCGAGCAGTACTTC. Translating gives CASSLGTGSEQYF.

The rearrangement uses TRBV7-2 and TRBJ1-2; a weak D match, TRBD1 (6 bases). CDR3 length equals 15 residues. V gave up 5 bases and J gave up 2 bases, with 15 bases separating them. Germline values: CDR1 SGHTA, CDR2 FQGNSA. This CDR3 is CASSDRDNGNYGYTF. Written as DNA, the CDR3 is TGTGCCAGCAGCGACCGGGACAATGGGAACTATGGCTACACCTTC.

The chain joins TRBV28 to TRBJ2-7, with TRBD2 identical over 10 bases. This CDR3 contains 15 residues. CDR1 and CDR2 (germline): MDHEN, SYDVKM. V dropped 4 bases and J dropped 3; count of bases not matched to a gene: 6. The chain's CDR3 is CASSYLAGDHYEQYF. As DNA, the CDR3 is TGTGCCAGCAGTTATCTAGCGGGGGATCACTACGAGCAGTACTTC.

This clonotype was counted at least ten times. The J gene is TRBJ2-3, the V gene TRBV5-1; TRBD2 matches 8 bases. V dropped 0 bases and J dropped 1; count of bases not matched to a gene: 4. Germline V gene lookup returns CDR1 SGHRS and CDR2 YFSETQ. This CDR3 spans 16 amino acids. CDR3 sequence reads: CASSLAGGGRTDTQYF. In DNA, the CDR3 is TGCGCCAGCAGCTTGGCTGGCGGGGGGCGCACAGATACGCAGTATTTT.

The chain links TRBV12-3 or TRBV12-4 to TRBJ2-7; 9 positions match TRBD1. V lost 4 bases to trimming and J lost 4 bases; unmatched junction nucleotides: 11. This CDR3 is 16 amino acids long. The chain's CDR3 is CASSSSTGGRRYEQYF. The CDR3 bases are TGTGCCAGCAGTTCGTCTACAGGGGGCAGGAGGTACGAGCAGTACTTC.

Ten or more counts support this clonotype. J is TRBJ2-7 and V is TRBV29-1, with a possible D match to TRBD2 (6 bases). Trimming removed 5 bases from V and 2 bases from J, with 10 bases in between. The germline CDR1 and CDR2 sequences are SQVTM and ANQGSEA. This CDR3 has 12 amino acids. CDR3 sequence reads: CSVTGDAYEQYF. CDR3 nucleotide sequence: TGCAGCGTTACGGGGGACGCCTACGAGCAGTACTTC.

The chain carries TRBV9 and TRBJ1-4; 12 nucleotides agree with TRBD1. This CDR3 spans 16 amino acids. The germline CDR1 and CDR2 sequences are SGDLS and YYNGEE. V gave up 4 bases and J gave up 6 bases; unmatched junction bases: 7. The CDR3 region is CASSPGQGANHEKLFF. In DNA, the CDR3 is TGTGCCAGCAGCCCGGGACAGGGGGCGAATCATGAAAAACTGTTTTTT.

The rearrangement joins TRBV5-5 to TRBJ1-1; TRBD1 matches 7 bases. CDR1 is SGHKS and CDR2 is YYEKEE in the germline V gene (reference sequence). This CDR3 is 15 amino acids long. V trimming: 0 bases; J trimming: 6 bases; junction bases outside the gene matches: 8. This CDR3 is CASSLVGQGGAEAFF. The DNA of the CDR3 is TGTGCCAGCAGCTTGGTTGGGCAGGGGGGCGCTGAAGCTTTCTTT. The full variable domain, in which reference TRBV5-5 and TRBJ1-1 provide the parts outside the CDR3, is DAGVTQSPTHLIKTRGQQVTLRCSPISGHKSVSWYQQVLGQGPQFIFQYYEKEERGRGNFPDRFSARQFPNYSSELNVNALLLGDSALYLCASSLVGQGGAEAFFGQGTRLTVV.

This clonotype was seen many times. The CDR3 here is CASTKISPGSGGTQYF. DNA of the CDR3: TGTGCCAGCACCAAGATCTCTCCGGGGTCCGGGGGGACCCAGTACTTC. V and J are TRBV6-2 or TRBV6-3 and TRBJ2-5; D is perhaps TRBD2 (6 bases). CDR1 is MNHEY and CDR2 is SVGEGT in the germline V gene. The germline V and J ends were trimmed by 7 bases and 7 bases, with 25 bases remaining between them. The CDR3 totals 16 residues.

This clonotype has a count of ten or more. The V call is TRBV20-1, the J call TRBJ2-1; D gene uncertain. The CDR3 sequence is 16 residues long. CDR1 and CDR2 from the germline V gene are DFQATT and SNEGSKA (reference sequence). Trimming pared 0 bases from V and 0 bases from J, leaving 12 bases between. CDR3 loop: CSAREVAPSSYNEQFF. The CDR3 DNA sequence: TGCAGTGCTAGAGAGGTGGCCCCCTCCTCCTACAATGAGCAGTTCTTC.

There are many counts of this clonotype. This chain connects TRBV7-2 to TRBJ2-5; D is perhaps TRBD1 or TRBD2 (5 bases each). Germline lookup yields CDR1 SGHTA and CDR2 FQGNSA. V lost 6 bases to trimming and J lost 1 base, with 12 bases between them. The CDR3 runs 14 residues. The CDR3 bases are TGTGCCAGCAGTTGGGGGACGGTCCAAGAGACCCAGTACTTC. It yields the protein CASSWGTVQETQYF.

The sample holds many counts of this clonotype. The chain combines TRBV19 with TRBJ1-2; D perhaps matches TRBD1 (5 bases). The CDR3 is made up of 16 amino acids. Germline loops: CDR1 LNHDA, CDR2 SQIVND (reference sequence). Trimming took 5 bases from V and 8 from J, leaving 24 bases between them. The CDR3, as DNA: TGTGCCAGTAGTTCCCCCGGGACGCCAGACCCTATGGGCTACACCTTC. Translated, it gives CASSSPGTPDPMGYTF.

In its sample, this clonotype was seen many times. The chain is built from TRBV2 and TRBJ2-1, with D tentatively TRBD2 (6 bases). Germline V CDR1 and CDR2: SNHLY, FYNNEI. V shed 0 bases and J shed 6 bases, with 15 bases lying between them. CDR3 length: 16 residues. This chain's CDR3 is CASSEAFVGAGNEQFF. The CDR3 DNA reads as TGTGCCAGCAGTGAAGCGTTTGTGGGAGCGGGCAATGAGCAGTTCTTC.

The chain is built from TRBV28 and TRBJ2-1; D is perhaps TRBD1 (5 bases). The CDR3 totals 15 residues. The V end lost 9 bases, the J end lost 6 bases, and 21 bases lay between the germline ends. Per germline, CDR1 MDHEN and CDR2 SYDVKM. The CDR3 region is CASLSSLRGSNEQFF. CDR3 sequence (DNA): TGTGCCAGTCTATCTAGTCTAAGGGGAAGCAATGAGCAGTTCTTC.

This clonotype was detected many times. This chain uses TRBV2 with TRBJ1-1; tentative D call: TRBD1 (5 bases). The CDR3 extends over 13 amino acids. V was clipped by 4 bases and J by 1 base, with 7 bases between them. Per the germline V gene, CDR1 is SNHLY and CDR2 is FYNNEI. The CDR3 reads CASSAGGNTEAFF. CDR3 bases: TGTGCCAGCAGTGCGGGGGGGAACACTGAAGCTTTCTTT.

This clonotype was counted ten times or more. The chain couples TRBV6-2 or TRBV6-3 to TRBJ1-5; D is undetermined. Germline CDR1 and CDR2: MNHEY and SVGEGT. With 2 bases removed from V and 7 bases from J, the gap between germline ends came to 12 bases. The CDR3 sequence is 14 residues long. CDR3 region: CASSYGVRGQPQHF. For the CDR3, the DNA is TGTGCCAGCAGTTACGGAGTAAGAGGGCAGCCCCAGCATTTT.

Only a few counts were recorded for this clonotype. This chain connects TRBV29-1 to TRBJ1-2; 11 nucleotides line up with TRBD1. CDR3 length equals 14 residues. Looked up from germline, CDR1 is SQVTM and CDR2 is ANQGSEA. Trimming removed 3 bases from V and 3 bases from J; junction bases left unmatched: 3. In DNA, the CDR3 is TGCAGCGTTGACGGACAGGGGGCGGACTATGGCTACACCTTC. Amino acids: CSVDGQGADYGYTF.

This clonotype has at least ten counts. The V and J genes are TRBV2 and TRBJ2-1; D gene unclear. From germline, CDR1 is SNHLY and CDR2 FYNNEI. The V gene lost 7 bases and the J gene lost 2 bases, with 9 bases spanning the gap. CDR3 length: 13 residues. The DNA of the CDR3 is TGTGCCAGCACCCCCGACCCCTACAATGAGCAGTTCTTC. Its protein is CASTPDPYNEQFF. Together with reference TRBV2 and TRBJ2-1, the CDR3 gives the full variable domain: EPEVTQTPSHQVTQMGQEVILRCVPISNHLYFYWYRQILGQKVEFLVSFYNNEISEKSEIFDDQFSVERPDGSNFTLKIRSTKLEDSAMYFCASTPDPYNEQFFGPGTRLTVL.

This clonotype has more than one count but fewer than ten. J is TRBJ2-2 and V is TRBV4-1, with 9 bases matching TRBD1. J gave up 9 bases and V 0 bases, and 5 bases lay outside the gene matches. The CDR3 is 15 residues long. The V gene's germline CDR1 is MGHRA and CDR2 YSYEKL. Written as DNA, the CDR3 is TGCGCCAGCAGCCAAGACACAGGGGGCCCCAGGGAGCTGTTTTTT. It is translated as CASSQDTGGPRELFF.

This chain joins TRBV2 and TRBJ2-7; D is unclear. The V end lost 6 bases, the J end lost 2 bases, and 11 bases lay between the germline ends. CDR3 length equals 13 residues. CDR1 SNHLY and CDR2 FYNNEI come from the germline V gene. In DNA form, the CDR3 reads TGTGCCAGCAGGCGGCAGGATCCCTACGAGCAGTACTTC. Translated, it gives CASRRQDPYEQYF.

This clonotype was counted only a few times. This sequence joins TRBV5-1 and TRBJ1-2; 7 nucleotides align to TRBD1. V gave up 4 bases and J gave up 2 bases; unmatched junction bases: 8. Germline V gene lookup returns CDR1 SGHRS and CDR2 YFSETQ. The CDR3 is 15 residues long. CDR3 bases: TGCGCCAGCAGCGCCGGACAGGTGCTCAACTATGGCTACACCTTC. Its protein product is CASSAGQVLNYGYTF.

The chain is built from TRBV5-1 and TRBJ1-1; D unclear. The germline CDR1 and CDR2 sequences are SGHRS and YFSETQ. This CDR3 has 14 residues. Trimming cost V 0 bases and J 4 bases, with 10 bases left between them. The CDR3 region has the DNA TGCGCCAGCAGCTTGGGAACTTGGGGCACTGAAGCTTTCTTT. It codes for CASSLGTWGTEAFF.

The J gene is TRBJ1-2, the V gene TRBV30; 10 positions match TRBD1. This CDR3 contains 15 residues. The V and J ends lost 2 bases and 4 bases, in that order; junction bases with no gene match: 7. Germline loops: CDR1 GTSNPN, CDR2 SVGIG (reference sequence). The CDR3 protein is CAWSMGTGDRYGYTF. In nucleotides, the CDR3 is TGTGCCTGGAGTATGGGGACAGGGGATCGCTATGGCTACACCTTC.

Ten or more counts support this clonotype. This chain joins TRBV10-3 and TRBJ2-5; D is possibly TRBD1 or TRBD2 (5 bases each). V was cut by 2 bases and J by 5 bases, with 9 bases left in between. Germline V gene sequence: CDR1 ENHRY, CDR2 SYGVKD. This CDR3 region has 13 residues. The CDR3 DNA sequence: TGTGCCATCAGTGAGCAGGGAGTGGAGACCCAGTACTTC. Translating it yields CAISEQGVETQYF.

This clonotype was seen repeatedly, ten times or more. The chain combines TRBV3-1 with TRBJ1-2; the D gene is possibly TRBD1 (5 bases). CDR3 length: 14 amino acids. The V end lost 4 bases, the J end lost 0 bases, and 9 bases lay between the germline ends. The germline V gene encodes CDR1 LGHDT and CDR2 YNNKEL (reference sequence). CDR3 in DNA: TGTGCCAGCAGCCGGGGGGAAGCTAACTATGGCTACACCTTC. Encoded protein: CASSRGEANYGYTF.

This clonotype was seen repeatedly, ten times or more. J is TRBJ1-2 and V is TRBV7-9; a possible D gene is TRBD1 (5 bases). Germline-derived CDR1 and CDR2 are SEHNR and FQNEAQ (reference sequence). V shed 6 bases and J shed 0 bases, with 14 bases lying between them. The CDR3 is made up of 15 amino acids. This CDR3 reads CASSPPGGSNYGYTF. The CDR3 DNA is TGTGCCAGCAGTCCACCTGGGGGATCTAACTATGGCTACACCTTC.

At least ten counts were recorded for this clonotype. The V call is TRBV6-1, the J call TRBJ1-5, with D possibly TRBD1 on 6 matching bases. There are 14 residues in the CDR3. Per the germline V gene, CDR1 is MNHNS and CDR2 is SASEGT. Trimming left V 5 bases short and J 4 bases short, with 12 bases between. CDR3 nucleotides: TGTGCCAGCAGTCGTATCAGGGGAAATCAGCCCCAGCATTTT. It yields the protein CASSRIRGNQPQHF.

The chain is built from TRBV3-1 and TRBJ1-2, with 7 bases identical to TRBD1. The CDR3 runs 16 residues. Unmatched junction bases numbered 12, after V lost 2 bases and J lost 6 bases. From germline, CDR1 is LGHDT and CDR2 YNNKEL (reference sequence). The CDR3 DNA follows: TGTGCCAGCAGCCAAAGACAGGGTCTTCGGCGGGATGGCTACACCTTC. Translated, it gives CASSQRQGLRRDGYTF.

This clonotype was recorded a few times. This chain links TRBV4-1 with TRBJ2-1; TRBD2 matches at 9 bases. V shed 2 bases and J 2 bases; nucleotides not matched to a gene: 7. Germline V gene lookup returns CDR1 MGHRA and CDR2 YSYEKL. This CDR3 has 17 amino acids. The CDR3 sequence is CASSQSGGGAPYNEQFF. The CDR3 nucleotides read TGCGCCAGCAGCCAATCCGGCGGGGGGGCCCCCTACAATGAGCAGTTCTTC.

The V and J genes are TRBV11-2 and TRBJ2-7; no clear D. The V and J ends lost 0 bases and 6 bases respectively, with 12 bases between them. CDR3 length: 14 residues. Germline CDR1 reads SGHAT; CDR2 reads FQNNGV. Here the CDR3 DNA reads TGTGCCAGCAGCTTAGATATCCAGAGGAGCGAGCAGTACTTC. Translated, it gives CASSLDIQRSEQYF.